This paragraph covers one T cell receptor beta chain sequence. The protocol was immunoSEQ multiplex PCR, while the TCRdb copy is restricted to in-frame clones and leaves out a portion. The data show fewer than 200,000 clones, 88% seen once. The CDR3 sequence is 15 residues long. The V segment lost 5 bases and the J segment 2 bases; nucleotides outside the gene matches: 7. The germline CDR1 and CDR2 sequences are SNHLY and FYNNEI. This sample was taken from a study of blood T cell repertoires in COVID-19. The chain joins TRBV2 to TRBJ1-2; 8 nucleotides align to TRBD1. The clonotype comes from a woman younger than 35 who had recovered from COVID-19. Sequencing was done on a sample of PBMCs or T cells enriched from blood (not recorded which). Written as DNA, the CDR3 is TGTGCCAGCAGTTTTACTAACAGGGGGAACTATGGCTACACCTTC. This encodes CASSFTNRGNYGYTF.